These 30 T cell receptor beta chains were sequenced from one sample in a study of CD8+CD57+ T cells in acquired aplastic anemia. CDR3 and TCR beta VDJ profiling relied on genomic DNA as the template. A single record per CDR3 protein comes from TCRdb applying MiXCR to the reads. The sample carries 350,000 to 450,000 distinct CDR3 sequences, 55% to 70% recorded once. What was sequenced was sorted CD4+, CD8+, or CD8+CD57+ T cells (not recorded which) from PBMCs. These receptors all stem from a human donor in good health, serving as a control.

The V gene is TRBV20-1, the J gene TRBJ1-1, with unresolved D. The V end was cut by 6 bases, the J end by 3 bases, with 20 bases between. CDR3 length equals 15 residues. The germline V gene encodes CDR1 DFQATT and CDR2 SNEGSKA (reference sequence). CDR3 protein: CSARPQQSLYTEAFF. Here the CDR3 DNA reads TGCAGTGCCCGGCCCCAACAGAGTCTTTACACTGAAGCTTTCTTT.

This clonotype was picked up many times. V is TRBV19 and J is TRBJ2-5, with 7 nucleotides matching TRBD2. Germline trimming cut 3 bases from V and 7 bases from J; bases unmatched to any gene: 5. The CDR3 consists of 13 residues. Germline loops: CDR1 LNHDA, CDR2 SQIVND (reference sequence). CDR3 coding DNA: TGTGCCAGTAGTATCGGGGAGGGTGGGACCCAGTACTTC. Translating gives CASSIGEGGTQYF.

This clonotype was seen at least ten times. The chain links TRBV7-2 to TRBJ1-5; 10 bases match TRBD1. This CDR3 region has 16 residues. Germline CDR1 and CDR2: SGHTA and FQGNSA. The V gene end was trimmed by 5 bases and the J gene end by 3 bases; junction bases not matched to a gene: 7. CDR3 sequence: CASSPRQGAFNQPQHF. DNA for the CDR3: TGTGCCAGCAGCCCCCGACAGGGGGCTTTCAATCAGCCCCAGCATTTT.

The chain is built from TRBV2 and TRBJ2-3, with a tentative D call TRBD2 (6 bases). Germline-derived CDR1 and CDR2 are SNHLY and FYNNEI. The CDR3 totals 15 residues. The V end lost 3 bases, the J end lost 4 bases, and 14 bases lay between the germline ends. The CDR3 DNA follows: TGTGCCAGCAGTGAGGACGGAGGGAAGTCAGATACGCAGTATTTT. Amino acid sequence: CASSEDGGKSDTQYF.

Remarks on this clonotype: The junction departs from the called germline gene at one end, perhaps through a read error. The CDR3 is CASSLTLKNEHYF. The CDR3 nucleotides read TGTGCCAGCAGCTTAACGCTGAAAAATGAGCACTACTTC. The chain is built from TRBV7-8 and TRBJ2-1; D remains ambiguous. This CDR3 is built from 13 residues. Germline loops: CDR1 SGHVS, CDR2 FQNEAQ.

Note on this clonotype: The conserved final phenylalanine or tryptophan is absent from the CDR3, which likely points to a read error. Because the CDR3's place on the DNA is in doubt, the DNA is left out and the CDR3 is given as listed by TCRdb. The chain combines TRBV29-1 with TRBJ2-1; TRBD1, the table's D call, lacks a check against the DNA. The CDR3 extends over 12 residues, inclusive of both ends. From germline, CDR1 is SQVTM and CDR2 ANQGSEA. CDR3 in amino acids: CSVFEGSGEKFV.

With regard to this clonotype: The conserved phenylalanine or tryptophan is not found at the CDR3 terminus, so this likely reflects a read error. It is unclear where the CDR3 begins or ends on the DNA, so no DNA is shown, and the CDR3 is as TCRdb lists it. The CDR3 loop is CASTGGRPRTSSQ. The rearrangement joins TRBV7-9 to TRBJ1-2; the table's D call, TRBD1, was not checked against the DNA. Germline lookup yields CDR1 SEHNR and CDR2 FQNEAQ (reference sequence). The CDR3 has 13 residues if both end residues are counted.

The gene calls are TRBV2 and TRBJ2-7; the D gene could be TRBD1 or TRBD2 (6 bases each). The germline V and J ends were trimmed by 3 bases and 8 bases, with 17 bases remaining between them. The CDR3 runs 14 residues. From germline, CDR1 is SNHLY and CDR2 FYNNEI. The CDR3 region has the DNA TGTGCCAGCAGTGACCCGGGGGCTACTATCAAGCAGTACGTC. Encoded protein: CASSDPGATIKQYV.

This clonotype came up once. This chain uses TRBV5-1 with TRBJ2-7; tentatively, D is TRBD2 (6 bases). This CDR3 has 14 amino acids. Germline V gives CDR1 SGHRS, CDR2 YFSETQ. V was pared by 4 bases and J by 3 bases, with 14 bases between. The CDR3 spells CASSMGGAIYEQYF. CDR3 coding DNA: TGCGCCAGCAGCATGGGCGGGGCAATCTACGAGCAGTACTTC.

The chain is built from TRBV20-1 and TRBJ2-3; 8 bases are shared with TRBD2. CDR3 length: 13 residues. Germline lookup yields CDR1 DFQATT and CDR2 SNEGSKA (reference sequence). V was pared by 4 bases and J by 5 bases, with 5 bases of the junction left unmatched. DNA of the CDR3: TGCAGTGCTAAAGGGGCGGGGGGAGATACGCAGTATTTT. Translation: CSAKGAGGDTQYF.

In its sample, this clonotype was seen many times. The chain carries TRBV19 and TRBJ1-2; a weak D match, TRBD1 (5 bases). The CDR3 has 15 residues. The V gene's germline CDR1 is LNHDA and CDR2 SQIVND (reference sequence). The V end lost 6 bases, the J end lost 3 bases, and 17 bases lay between the germline ends. The CDR3 DNA reads TGTGCCAGTAGACCGACAGCCTCAAGGGACTATGGCTACACCTTC. Protein product: CASRPTASRDYGYTF.

This clonotype has a handful of counts. The germline gene is not matched at one end of the junction; a read error may be the cause. This sequence joins TRBV5-5 and TRBJ2-7; 9 nucleotides align to TRBD1. CDR1 is SGHKS and CDR2 is YYEKEE in the germline V gene (reference sequence). The CDR3 is 16 amino acids. The CDR3 DNA reads as TGCGCCAGCAGCCAAGATTGGGGAAGGACAGGGGCCGAGCAGTACTTC. Translation gives CASSQDWGRTGAEQYF.

This clonotype was counted a few times. The junction departs from germline at one end; a sequencing error may be responsible. CDR3 in DNA: TGTGCCAGCAGCTTAGATCAGCACAGGCTGGCTGGCTACTTT. The encoded protein is CASSLDQHRLAGYF. This sequence joins TRBV11-2 and TRBJ1-1; tentative D call: TRBD1 (5 bases). The germline gives CDR1 SGHAT, CDR2 FQNNGV. The CDR3 spans 14 residues.

This chain joins TRBV2 and TRBJ2-5; maybe TRBD2 (5 bases). The ends were cut back, 5 bases at V and 5 bases at J, with 12 bases in the middle. Germline V gene sequence: CDR1 SNHLY, CDR2 FYNNEI. This CDR3 is built from 13 residues. In DNA form, the CDR3 reads TGTGCCAGCAGTAGCGGACCCAAGGAGACCCAGTACTTC. It is translated as CASSSGPKETQYF. The variable domain in full, with the rest retrieved from reference TRBV2 and TRBJ2-5, is EPEVTQTPSHQVTQMGQEVILRCVPISNHLYFYWYRQILGQKVEFLVSFYNNEISEKSEIFDDQFSVERPDGSNFTLKIRSTKLEDSAMYFCASSSGPKETQYFGPGTRLLVL.

The chain combines TRBV7-6 with TRBJ2-1; possibly TRBD2 for D (5 bases). V was shortened by 5 bases and J by 14 bases, with 25 bases between the two germline ends. Germline CDR1 reads SGHVS; CDR2 reads FNYEAQ. CDR3 length: 15 amino acids. The CDR3 reads CASSPAPFGRGKEFF. The CDR3 DNA sequence: TGTGCCAGCAGCCCTGCGCCGTTTGGCCGGGGTAAAGAGTTCTTC.

Regarding this clonotype: The conserved phenylalanine or tryptophan normally closing the CDR3 is absent here, so this likely arose from a read error. The V gene is TRBV2, the J gene TRBJ1-1, with D perhaps matching TRBD1 (5 bases). This CDR3 has 15 amino acids. Trimming removed 5 bases at V and 3 bases at J, with 16 bases between. Germline CDR1 is SNHLY and CDR2 is FYNNEI. The CDR3 region is CASSRWTSMDTEAFL. DNA of the CDR3: TGTGCCAGCAGTAGGTGGACAAGTATGGACACTGAAGCTTTCCTT.

As regards this clonotype: Germline and junction disagree at one end, which may indicate a read error. The chain combines TRBV7-3 with TRBJ2-5; 7 bases are a match to TRBD1. The CDR3 is made up of 15 amino acids. Germline-derived CDR1 and CDR2 are SGHTA and FQGTGA. DNA of the CDR3: TGTGCCAGCACCTTAGCGACAGGGACGAACACTGCAGATTACTTC. Its translation: CASTLATGTNTADYF.

In this sample, this clonotype turned up a few times. J is TRBJ2-1 and V is TRBV6-6; perhaps TRBD2 as D (5 bases). This CDR3 comprises 16 residues. Per germline, CDR1 MNHNY and CDR2 SVGAGI (reference sequence). Trimming pared 5 bases from V and 0 bases from J, leaving 14 bases between. The CDR3 nucleotides are TGTGCCAGCAGTCCCTTAGAGGGTGGCTCCTACAATGAGCAGTTCTTC. This sequence encodes CASSPLEGGSYNEQFF.

Notes on this clonotype: Here the CDR3 omits its conserved ending phenylalanine or tryptophan, so a read error is the likely source. The limits of the CDR3 on the DNA are not certain, so only TCRdb's listed CDR3 is given. The V gene is TRBV9, the J gene TRBJ1-2. Per the germline V gene, CDR1 is SGDLS and CDR2 is YYNGEE. The CDR3 adds up to 13 amino acids, both ends counted. CDR3 sequence: CASSVETGPLYEL.

The J gene is TRBJ2-7, the V gene TRBV5-6, with no clear D. Germline CDR1 is SGHDT and CDR2 is YYEEEE. Trimming took 2 bases from V and 0 from J, leaving 12 bases between them. CDR3 size: 15 residues. CDR3 sequence (DNA): TGTGCCAGCAGCTTAGAGGATGCGAACTCCTACGAGCAGTACTTC. It translates to CASSLEDANSYEQYF.

The genes are TRBV12-3 or TRBV12-4 and TRBJ1-2; 10 bases are shared with TRBD1. V trimming: 6 bases; J trimming: 4 bases; junction bases outside the gene matches: 11. CDR3 length equals 16 residues. CDR3 DNA: TGTGCCAGCAGCCTAGAGGGGGACAGGGGAGGCTATGGCTACACCTTC. This encodes CASSLEGDRGGYGYTF.

As concerns this clonotype: Lacking the conserved final phenylalanine or tryptophan, this CDR3 likely reflects a read error. V is TRBV2 and J is TRBJ1-2, with TRBD1 as a possible D gene (5 bases). Germline CDR1 and CDR2: SNHLY and FYNNEI. The V end was cut by 7 bases, the J end by 6 bases, with 15 bases between. The CDR3 extends over 13 amino acids. The CDR3, as DNA: TGTGCCAGCATGAGGGGTCGGGACCATGGCTACACCCTC. It translates to CASMRGRDHGYTL.

The V and J genes are TRBV12-3 or TRBV12-4 and TRBJ1-6; TRBD1 might be the D (5 bases). V lost 6 bases and J 8 bases, leaving 17 bases between the germline ends. The CDR3 extends over 15 amino acids. DNA for the CDR3: TGTGCCAGCAGGGTGGATCTGGGGCAGGATTCACCCCTCCACTTT. Protein sequence: CASRVDLGQDSPLHF.

This clonotype came up once. The V and J genes are TRBV9 and TRBJ2-5; 8 nucleotides line up with TRBD1. After removal of 6 bases from V and 11 bases from J, the junction contained 18 bases not matched to a gene. The germline CDR1 and CDR2 sequences are SGDLS and YYNGEE. The CDR3 is 15 residues long. Written as DNA, the CDR3 is TGTGCCAGCAACGACAGGGGCGTGTGTATGGCTACACAGTACTTC. The encoded protein is CASNDRGVCMATQYF.

This chain connects TRBV29-1 to TRBJ1-1, with 7 bases fitting TRBD1. Trimming took 6 bases from V and 3 from J; bases not matched to a gene: 4. The CDR3 consists of 12 residues. Germline-derived CDR1 and CDR2 are SQVTM and ANQGSEA. The CDR3: CSVRQGDTEAFF. The CDR3 region has the DNA TGCAGCGTACGACAGGGCGACACTGAAGCTTTCTTT.

The CDR3 bases are TGTGCCAGCAGCCCACAGGGGGCTAATTCACCCCTCCACTTT. Residues: CASSPQGANSPLHF. The chain combines TRBV11-2 with TRBJ1-6, with 9 nucleotides matching TRBD1. V dropped 5 bases and J dropped 6; count of bases not matched to a gene: 2. CDR1 SGHAT and CDR2 FQNNGV come from the germline V gene. This CDR3 has 14 residues.

A remark on this clonotype: Since the CDR3 does not end with the conserved phenylalanine or tryptophan, this likely comes from a read error. No DNA is shown, since the ends of the CDR3 on it are uncertain; the CDR3 is the one TCRdb lists. CDR3 residues: CASSRGVPDSETL. The V and J genes are TRBV9 and TRBJ1-2; the D segment call TRBD1 is taken from the table without a DNA check. Germline V gene sequence: CDR1 SGDLS, CDR2 YYNGEE. With termini counted, the CDR3 has 13 amino acids.

The genes are TRBV19 and TRBJ1-2, with D unresolved. V dropped 3 bases and J dropped 4 bases, with 9 bases sitting between them. Germline assignment: CDR1 LNHDA and CDR2 SQIVND (reference sequence). This CDR3 contains 13 residues. Here the CDR3 DNA reads TGTGCCAGTAGTATGGTGGGTAGCTATGGCTACACCTTC. This codes for CASSMVGSYGYTF. Complete variable domain (other parts from reference TRBV19 and TRBJ1-2): DGGITQSPKYLFRKEGQNVTLSCEQNLNHDAMYWYRQDPGQGLRLIYYSQIVNDFQKGDIAEGYSVSREKKESFPLTVTSAQKNPTAFYLCASSMVGSYGYTFGSGTRLTVV.

Details on this clonotype: Without the conserved terminal phenylalanine or tryptophan, this CDR3 likely stems from a read error. The chain carries TRBV4-2 and TRBJ2-3; TRBD2 aligns across 10 bases. The V and J ends lost 4 bases and 6 bases, in that order; junction bases with no gene match: 19. Germline CDR1 is LGHNA and CDR2 is YNFKEQ. The CDR3 totals 19 residues. CDR3 nucleotides: TGTGCCAGCAGCCCTACTCCCGGAAGGAGCGGGGGGGATGCGGATACGCAGTATTTA. Translated: CASSPTPGRSGGDADTQYL.

This chain uses TRBV7-2 with TRBJ2-5; D gene ambiguous. This CDR3 contains 16 residues. CDR1 is SGHTA, CDR2 FQGNSA, per germline. V was trimmed by 0 bases and J by 11 bases, leaving 22 bases between them. The CDR3 loop reads CASSLAVTRSQEIQYF. The CDR3 nucleotides read TGTGCCAGCAGCTTAGCAGTCACGAGAAGTCAGGAGATTCAGTACTTC. Full variable domain (missing parts from reference TRBV7-2 and TRBJ2-5): GAGVSQSPSNKVTEKGKDVELRCDPISGHTALYWYRQSLGQGLEFLIYFQGNSAPDKSGLPSDRFSAERTGGSVSTLTIQRTQQEDSAVYLCASSLAVTRSQEIQYFGPGTRLLVL.